This T cell receptor beta chain was sequenced during a study of blood T cell repertoires in COVID-19. Turning to the study itself: From the United States, Italy and Spain came samples of acute and convalescent COVID-19. PBMCs, B-cell-depleted T cells, or T cells provided the cDNA or gDNA that made up the material.

In the source study's methods: By means of reference gene primer amplification, nucleated cell counts were estimated. Clones were read by immunoSEQ multiplex PCR, and TCRdb kept only the in-frame ones, dropping some. The V and J calls and clone size are taken from that table; D and trimming were inferred from the DNA. The repertoire includes around 100,000 clones, almost 80% of them detected once, and roughly an eighth sits in the top ten. Germline assignment: CDR1 SGHTS and CDR2 YDEGEE. The CDR3 contains 11 residues. The V segment lost 5 bases and the J segment 9 bases; nucleotides outside the gene matches: 4.

The sequence derives from a woman in her 70s with acute or convalescent COVID-19. The specimen was peripheral blood. V usage is TRBV5-8 and J usage is TRBJ2-7, with 8 positions matching TRBD1. The DNA of the CDR3 is TGTGCCAGCAGTCCCGGGACAGGGCAGTACTTC. It codes for CASSPGTGQYF.